This entry features one TCR beta chain sequence. No antigen is known for it. No much larger clonotype is one base removed from it; base qualities were not supplied. The entire isolated RNA was reverse transcribed using the High Capacity cDNA Reverse Transcription Kit, and thus expressed TCRB transcripts were sequenced. Deep immunoSEQ sequencing was performed on naive, central memory and regulatory T cell samples, with an average of roughly 3.5 million total reads per sample. Sorted cells were lysed in RLT buffer and RNA was extracted with DNase-treated RNeasy Micro or Mini kits, depending on cell number. To prevent cross-contamination, every cell subset was processed on its own, while patient and healthy donor samples were processed together. TCRB sequences were amplified from cDNA with the immunoSEQ multiplex PCR, producing 87-bp fragments spanning the CDR3 region. Sequencing of the amplicons was performed on the Illumina HiSeq platform. As for the authors' bioinformatics: Synthetic template baselines were used to correct PCR bias computationally, reads within Hamming distance 2 were collapsed together, and singletons that could not be merged were discarded. Reads were aligned against IMGT to assign V, D and J genes, CDR3 length and insertions or deletions at six rearrangement sites. Clonotype counts were normalized to sorted cell number within each subset before computing true diversity and Gini coefficients with the tcR R package. The overlap coefficient, calculated on TCRB nucleotide sequences, was used to measure repertoire sharing. TCRdb carries this immuneACCESS record with in-frame sequences only. Its versions omit some clonotypes, under half of them owing to an unresolved V gene in the studies checked, with the rest unexplained. D and trimming were read from the DNA, whereas the V and J calls and clone size are those reported in that table. This sample gives about 340,000 clones in total; 9.3% of them show up just once. Of the sample, 1% is held by the ten largest clones.

These data come from a study of beta chain features in type 1 diabetes (dated by TCRdb to the late 2010s). With respect to the entire study: Patients and healthy donors did not differ in mean age, gender distribution, total cell number or subset yield. Whereas all 30 or so donors provided naive and central memory subsets, regulatory and stem cell-like memory subsets were isolated from just 8 patients and roughly 8 healthy donors. In the study, recently diagnosed type 1 diabetes patients and matched healthy donors were compared on the TCRB repertoires of their sorted circulating CD4+ T cell subsets. A total of over 95,000,000 sorted cells were examined across all samples, and RNA yield correlated strongly with the number of cells per subset.

Overall results and qualifications from the work: Because cDNA was sequenced instead of genomic DNA, highly expressing activated cells could be over-represented, though the groups showed no difference in activation or CD3 levels. Shorter templates might have been favored by PCR, but patient and control samples were amplified and corrected together, so both groups would have been affected equally by any skew. Naive, central memory and regulatory TCRB repertoires appeared more similar among patients than among healthy donors. Type 1 diabetes patients showed a moderate but significant shortening of TCRB CDR3 length in all four CD4+ subsets. At VDJ recombination sites, patients with type 1 diabetes made fewer insertions and deleted more nucleotides, a pattern implying thymic rearrangement abnormalities. HLA sub-analyses involved small numbers of individuals, so any influence of HLA type on TCRB rearrangement remained unresolved.

Each donor gave one peripheral blood draw, averaging approximately 0.12 L, which was collected into heparinised tubes. Naive, central memory, regulatory and stem cell-like memory CD4+ T cells were sorted on a BD FACSAria II using a panel including CD45RO, CCR7, CD25, CD127, CD95 and CD27. Purity was above 95% for every sorted population. PBMCs were isolated right away by Lymphoprep density gradient centrifugation and were stained directly, without culture. Samples were stained and sorted in pairs, with one healthy donor and one patient per experiment, so that batch effects were minimized. From the cysteine through the phenylalanine, the CDR3 covers 16 amino acids. Just the 48-base CDR3 DNA is kept, in frame starting at base 1. Trimming takes 3 bases off V and 6 bases off J; junction bases not matched to a gene: 10. CDR1 and CDR2 are drawn from the germline V gene: SGDLS, YYNGEE.

Material: central memory CD4+ T cells from blood. The receptor chain draws on TRBV9 and TRBJ2-7; the central 12 bases match TRBD2. The clonotype comes from a man between 25 and 39 years old with type 1 diabetes. The CDR3: CASSEWTSGVRAEQYF. Read as DNA, the sequence is TGTGCCAGCAGCGAGTGGACTAGCGGGGTTCGTGCCGAGCAGTACTTC.